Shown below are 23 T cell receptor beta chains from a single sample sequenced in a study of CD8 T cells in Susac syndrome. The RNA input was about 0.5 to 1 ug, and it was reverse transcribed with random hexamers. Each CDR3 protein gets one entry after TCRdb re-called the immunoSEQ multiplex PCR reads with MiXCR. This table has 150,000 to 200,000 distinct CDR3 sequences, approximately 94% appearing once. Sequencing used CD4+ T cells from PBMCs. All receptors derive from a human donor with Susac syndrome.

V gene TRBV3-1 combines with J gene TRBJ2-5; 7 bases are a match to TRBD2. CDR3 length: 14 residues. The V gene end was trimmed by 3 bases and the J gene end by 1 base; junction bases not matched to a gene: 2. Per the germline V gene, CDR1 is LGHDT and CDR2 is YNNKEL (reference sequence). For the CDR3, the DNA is TGTGCCAGCAGCCAGCGGGGGATCCAAGAGACCCAGTACTTC. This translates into CASSQRGIQETQYF.

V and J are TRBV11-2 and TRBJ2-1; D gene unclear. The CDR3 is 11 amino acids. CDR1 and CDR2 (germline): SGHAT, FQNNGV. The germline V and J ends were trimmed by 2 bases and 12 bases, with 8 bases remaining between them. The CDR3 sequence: CASSLKAMQFF. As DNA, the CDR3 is TGTGCCAGCAGCTTAAAAGCTATGCAGTTCTTC.

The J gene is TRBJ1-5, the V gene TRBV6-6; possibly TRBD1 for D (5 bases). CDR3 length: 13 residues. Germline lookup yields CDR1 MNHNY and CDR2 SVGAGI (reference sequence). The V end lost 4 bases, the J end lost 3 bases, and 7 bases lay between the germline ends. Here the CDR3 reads CASSFRDNQPQHF. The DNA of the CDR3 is TGTGCCAGCAGTTTCAGGGACAATCAGCCCCAGCATTTT.

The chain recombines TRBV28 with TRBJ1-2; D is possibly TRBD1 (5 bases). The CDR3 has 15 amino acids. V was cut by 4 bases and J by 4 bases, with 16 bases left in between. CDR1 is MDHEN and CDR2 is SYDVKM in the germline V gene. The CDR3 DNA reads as TGTGCCAGCAGTTGGGACGCCTCCCGCATCTATGGCTACACCTTC. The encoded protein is CASSWDASRIYGYTF.

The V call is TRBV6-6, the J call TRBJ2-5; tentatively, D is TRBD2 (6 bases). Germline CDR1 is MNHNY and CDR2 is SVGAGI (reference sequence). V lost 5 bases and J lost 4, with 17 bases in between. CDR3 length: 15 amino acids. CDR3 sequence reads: CASSPGSAGLETQYF. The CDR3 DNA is TGTGCCAGCAGTCCGGGCTCGGCGGGGTTAGAGACCCAGTACTTC.

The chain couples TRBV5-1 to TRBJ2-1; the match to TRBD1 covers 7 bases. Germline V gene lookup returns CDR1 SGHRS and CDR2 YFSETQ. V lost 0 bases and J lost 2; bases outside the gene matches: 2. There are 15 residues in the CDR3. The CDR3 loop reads CASSLDTGAYNEQFF. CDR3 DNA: TGCGCCAGCAGCTTGGATACAGGGGCCTACAATGAGCAGTTCTTC. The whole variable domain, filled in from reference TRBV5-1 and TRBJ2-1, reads KAGVTQTPRYLIKTRGQQVTLSCSPISGHRSVSWYQQTPGQGLQFLFEYFSETQRNKGNFPGRFSGRQFSNSRSEMNVSTLELGDSALYLCASSLDTGAYNEQFFGPGTRLTVL.

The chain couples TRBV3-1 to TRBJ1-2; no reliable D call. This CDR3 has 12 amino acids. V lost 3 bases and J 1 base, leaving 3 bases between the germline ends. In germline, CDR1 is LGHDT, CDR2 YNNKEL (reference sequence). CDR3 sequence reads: CASSHGNYGYTF. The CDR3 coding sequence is TGTGCCAGCAGCCACGGTAACTATGGCTACACCTTC.

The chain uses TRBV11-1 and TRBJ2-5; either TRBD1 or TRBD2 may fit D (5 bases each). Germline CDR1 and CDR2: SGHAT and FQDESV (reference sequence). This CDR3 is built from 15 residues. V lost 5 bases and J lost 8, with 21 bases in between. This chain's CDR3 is CASSPTFEVGPTQYF. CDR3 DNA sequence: TGTGCCAGCAGCCCCACCTTTGAGGTGGGACCAACCCAGTACTTC.

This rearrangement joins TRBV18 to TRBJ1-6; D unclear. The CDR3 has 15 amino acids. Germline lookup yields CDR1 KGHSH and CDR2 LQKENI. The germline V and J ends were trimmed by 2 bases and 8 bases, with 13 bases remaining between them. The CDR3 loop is CASSPFPVRDSPLHF. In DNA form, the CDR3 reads TGTGCCAGCTCACCATTCCCTGTACGGGATTCACCCCTCCACTTT. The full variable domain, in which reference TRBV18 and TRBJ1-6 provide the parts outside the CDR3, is NAGVMQNPRHLVRRRGQEARLRCSPMKGHSHVYWYRQLPEEGLKFMVYLQKENIIDESGMPKERFSAEFPKEGPSILRIQQVVRGDSAAYFCASSPFPVRDSPLHFGNGTRLTVT.

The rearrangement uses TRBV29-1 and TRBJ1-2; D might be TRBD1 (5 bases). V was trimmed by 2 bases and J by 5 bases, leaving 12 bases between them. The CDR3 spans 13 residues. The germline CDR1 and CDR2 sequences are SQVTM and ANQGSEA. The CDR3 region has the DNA TGCAGCGTTGAATCCGGCAGGGTTTATGGCTACACCTTC. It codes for CSVESGRVYGYTF.

The CDR3 sequence: CAIFYEQYF. Written as DNA, the CDR3 is TGTGCCATCTTCTACGAGCAGTACTTC. The chain is built from TRBV18 and TRBJ2-7; D gene ambiguous. Germline V gene data show CDR1 as KGHSH and CDR2 as LQKENI. CDR3 length: 9 residues. Deletions cut 10 bases from V and 3 bases from J, with 4 bases between.

CDR3 bases: TGCGCCAGCAGCCAACAGGGTACAGATACGCAGTATTTT. Translated: CASSQQGTDTQYF. The chain recombines TRBV4-1 with TRBJ2-3, with a possible D match to TRBD1 (5 bases). The CDR3 consists of 13 residues. V was clipped by 2 bases and J by 3 bases, with 6 bases between them. Germline V gives CDR1 MGHRA, CDR2 YSYEKL.

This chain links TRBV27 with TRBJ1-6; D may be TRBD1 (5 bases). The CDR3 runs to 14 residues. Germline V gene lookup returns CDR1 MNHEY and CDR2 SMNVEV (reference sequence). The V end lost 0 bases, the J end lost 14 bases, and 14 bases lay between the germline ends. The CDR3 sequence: CASSLSPGVGTLHF. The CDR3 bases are TGTGCCAGCAGTTTATCTCCGGGGGTTGGGACCCTCCACTTT.

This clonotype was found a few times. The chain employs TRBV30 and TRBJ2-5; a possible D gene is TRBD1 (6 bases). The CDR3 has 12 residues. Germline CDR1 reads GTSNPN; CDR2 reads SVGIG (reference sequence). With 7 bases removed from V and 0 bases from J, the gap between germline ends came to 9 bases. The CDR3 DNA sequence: TGTGCCTCCCGGGACAACCAAGAGACCCAGTACTTC. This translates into CASRDNQETQYF.

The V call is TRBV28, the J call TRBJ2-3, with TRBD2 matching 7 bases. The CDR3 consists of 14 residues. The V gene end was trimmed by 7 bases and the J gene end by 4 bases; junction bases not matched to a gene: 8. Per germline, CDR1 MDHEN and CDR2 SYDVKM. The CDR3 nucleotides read TGTGCCAGCATCCGTGCGGGGGTCGCAGATACGCAGTATTTT. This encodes CASIRAGVADTQYF.

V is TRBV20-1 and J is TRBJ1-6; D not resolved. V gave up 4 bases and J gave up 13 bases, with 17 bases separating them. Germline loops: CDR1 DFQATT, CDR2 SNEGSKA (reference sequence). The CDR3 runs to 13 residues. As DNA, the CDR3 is TGCAGTGCTACTAGTATCCTGCCGGGTCCCCTCCACTTT. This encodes CSATSILPGPLHF.

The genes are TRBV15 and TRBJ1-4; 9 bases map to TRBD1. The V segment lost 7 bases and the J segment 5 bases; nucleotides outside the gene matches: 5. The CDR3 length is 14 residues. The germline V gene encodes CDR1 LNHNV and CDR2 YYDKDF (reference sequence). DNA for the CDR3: TGTGCCACCAAAACTGACAGGGGGAATGAAAAACTGTTTTTT. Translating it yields CATKTDRGNEKLFF. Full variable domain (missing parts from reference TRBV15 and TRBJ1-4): DAMVIQNPRYQVTQFGKPVTLSCSQTLNHNVMYWYQQKSSQAPKLLFHYYDKDFNNEADTPDNFQSRRPNTSFCFLDIRSPGLGDTAMYLCATKTDRGNEKLFFGSGTQLSVL.

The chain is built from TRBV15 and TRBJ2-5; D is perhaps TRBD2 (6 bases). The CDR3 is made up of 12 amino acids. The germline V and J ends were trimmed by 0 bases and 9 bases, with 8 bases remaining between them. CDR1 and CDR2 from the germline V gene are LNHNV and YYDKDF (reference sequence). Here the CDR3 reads CATSREREAQYF. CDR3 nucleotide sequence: TGTGCCACCAGCAGAGAAAGGGAGGCCCAGTACTTC. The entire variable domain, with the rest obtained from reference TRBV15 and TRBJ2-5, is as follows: DAMVIQNPRYQVTQFGKPVTLSCSQTLNHNVMYWYQQKSSQAPKLLFHYYDKDFNNEADTPDNFQSRRPNTSFCFLDIRSPGLGDTAMYLCATSREREAQYFGPGTRLLVL.

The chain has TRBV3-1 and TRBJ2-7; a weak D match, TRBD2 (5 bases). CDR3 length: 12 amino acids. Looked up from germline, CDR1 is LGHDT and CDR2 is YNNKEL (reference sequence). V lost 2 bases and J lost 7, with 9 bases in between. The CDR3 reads CASSQLAREQYF. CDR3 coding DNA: TGTGCCAGCAGCCAATTAGCGCGGGAGCAGTACTTC.

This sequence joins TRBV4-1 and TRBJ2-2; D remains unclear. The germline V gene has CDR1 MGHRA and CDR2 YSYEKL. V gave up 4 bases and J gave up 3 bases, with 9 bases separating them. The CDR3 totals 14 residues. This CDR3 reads CASSRIGHTGELFF. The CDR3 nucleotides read TGCGCCAGCAGCCGAATAGGCCACACCGGGGAGCTGTTTTTT.

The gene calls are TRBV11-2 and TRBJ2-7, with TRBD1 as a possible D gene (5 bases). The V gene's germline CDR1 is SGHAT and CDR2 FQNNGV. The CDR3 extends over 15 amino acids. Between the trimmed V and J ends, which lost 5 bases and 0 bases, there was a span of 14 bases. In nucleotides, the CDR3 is TGTGCCAGCAGCCGGACCGACAGTGCCTCCTACGAGCAGTACTTC. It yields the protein CASSRTDSASYEQYF.

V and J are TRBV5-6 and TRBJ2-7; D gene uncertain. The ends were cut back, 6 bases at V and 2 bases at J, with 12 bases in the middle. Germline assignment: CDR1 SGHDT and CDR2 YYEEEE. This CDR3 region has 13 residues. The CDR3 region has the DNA TGTGCCAGCAAGACGGAAGCTACCTACGAGCAGTACTTC. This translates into CASKTEATYEQYF.

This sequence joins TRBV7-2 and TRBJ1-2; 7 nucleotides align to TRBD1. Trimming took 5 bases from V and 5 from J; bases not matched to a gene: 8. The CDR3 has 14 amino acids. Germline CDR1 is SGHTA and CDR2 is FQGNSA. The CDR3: CASSAGQPTYGYTF. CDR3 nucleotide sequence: TGTGCCAGCAGCGCGGGACAGCCGACTTATGGCTACACCTTC.